Presented here are 27 T cell receptor beta chains from one specimen sequenced in a study of T cells after yellow fever vaccination. MiXCR was run by TCRdb on the 5' RACE reads, yielding one entry per CDR3 protein. The sample records 200,000 to 250,000 distinct CDR3 sequences, less than 8.5% being singletons. Sequencing used CD4+ T cells sorted from PBMCs, obtained 15 days after the yellow fever booster vaccination. These receptors were taken from a man aged 25 to 40 who received the YFV17D yellow fever vaccine.

The V call is TRBV12-5, the J call TRBJ2-3; 8 bases align to TRBD2. The CDR3 loop spans 14 amino acids. Germline trimming cut 7 bases from V and 2 bases from J; bases unmatched to any gene: 5. Germline loops: CDR1 LGHNT, CDR2 FRNRAP. Written as DNA, the CDR3 is TGTGCTAGTGCCCTACTAGCGGACACAGATACGCAGTATTTT. Translated: CASALLADTDTQYF.

This chain connects TRBV3-1 to TRBJ2-4, with 9 bases lining up with TRBD2. Germline V gene data show CDR1 as LGHDT and CDR2 as YNNKEL (reference sequence). The CDR3 is 14 amino acids. Unmatched junction bases numbered 5, after V lost 5 bases and J lost 6 bases. The CDR3: CASSSAGGRNIQYF. CDR3 bases: TGTGCCAGCAGCTCAGCGGGAGGTAGAAACATTCAGTACTTC.

A few counts support this clonotype. This chain connects TRBV24-1 to TRBJ2-3; a weak D match, TRBD2 (6 bases). Deletions cut 3 bases from V and 1 base from J, with 13 bases between. The length of the CDR3 is 16 residues. The germline V gene has CDR1 KGHDR and CDR2 SFDVKD. In nucleotides, the CDR3 is TGTGCCACCAGTGATCTCCAGGCTAGCGGCACAGATACGCAGTATTTT. This encodes CATSDLQASGTDTQYF.

This clonotype turned up a few times. The chain carries TRBV12-3 or TRBV12-4 and TRBJ2-7; TRBD2 matches at 11 bases. This CDR3 has 15 residues. J was trimmed by 3 bases and V by 6 bases; bases with no gene match: 7. The CDR3 bases are TGTGCCAGCAGCCAGCACGGACTAGCGGGCTACGAGCAGTACTTC. This translates into CASSQHGLAGYEQYF.

This clonotype was seen ten or more times. The chain has TRBV29-1 and TRBJ2-3; TRBD1 matches at 11 bases. The ends lost 5 bases at V and 2 bases at J; junction bases unmatched: 3. The V gene's germline CDR1 is SQVTM and CDR2 ANQGSEA. The CDR3 totals 14 residues. The CDR3 nucleotides read TGCAGCGTTACCGGACAGGGGGCCACAGATACGCAGTATTTT. It codes for CSVTGQGATDTQYF.

This clonotype was seen repeatedly, ten times or more. The gene calls are TRBV20-1 and TRBJ2-7; D is possibly TRBD1 (6 bases). There are 12 residues in the CDR3. V lost 3 bases and J 2 bases, leaving 8 bases between the germline ends. The V gene's germline CDR1 is DFQATT and CDR2 SNEGSKA (reference sequence). This CDR3 is CSARGATYEQYF. The CDR3 nucleotides are TGCAGTGCTAGGGGGGCTACCTACGAGCAGTACTTC.

The V gene is TRBV3-1, the J gene TRBJ2-3; D unresolved. CDR1 LGHDT and CDR2 YNNKEL come from the germline V gene (reference sequence). The ends were cut back, 1 base at V and 0 bases at J, with 14 bases in the middle. The CDR3 is 17 amino acids. The CDR3 sequence is CASSQAGHSRSTDTQYF. In DNA form, the CDR3 reads TGTGCCAGCAGCCAAGCTGGTCACTCGAGGAGCACAGATACGCAGTATTTT.

The chain is built from TRBV5-1 and TRBJ2-1; a possible D gene is TRBD1 (6 bases). The ends were cut back, 0 bases at V and 7 bases at J, with 11 bases in the middle. Germline assignment: CDR1 SGHRS and CDR2 YFSETQ. This CDR3 is 14 amino acids long. This chain's CDR3 is CASSLETGKNEQFF. The DNA of the CDR3 is TGCGCCAGCAGCTTGGAGACAGGTAAAAATGAGCAGTTCTTC.

The chain employs TRBV6-1 and TRBJ1-2, with D tentatively TRBD1 (6 bases). Germline V gene data show CDR1 as MNHNS and CDR2 as SASEGT. The CDR3 covers 12 residues. Trimming took 7 bases from V and 5 from J, leaving 11 bases between them. The CDR3 is CASTGQLYGYTF. The CDR3 DNA follows: TGTGCCAGCACGGGACAACTATATGGCTACACCTTC.

V gene TRBV18 combines with J gene TRBJ1-1; D possibly corresponds to TRBD1 (6 bases). Germline CDR1 is KGHSH and CDR2 is LQKENI. The CDR3 covers 14 residues. V was trimmed by 3 bases and J by 1 base, leaving 9 bases between them. CDR3 loop: CASSPGAGNTEAFF. The CDR3 region has the DNA TGTGCCAGCTCACCGGGGGCGGGGAACACTGAAGCTTTCTTT.

This clonotype was seen repeatedly, ten times or more. The genes are TRBV24-1 and TRBJ2-5; possibly TRBD1 for D (6 bases). V was trimmed by 7 bases and J by 4 bases, leaving 12 bases between them. The germline CDR1 and CDR2 sequences are KGHDR and SFDVKD. The CDR3 runs 13 residues. CDR3 residues: CATSQGQVETQYF. Written as DNA, the CDR3 is TGTGCCACCAGCCAGGGACAAGTAGAGACCCAGTACTTC.

The CDR3 sequence is CASSPLGLAAEQYF. CDR3 DNA sequence: TGTGCCAGCAGTCCACTCGGGCTAGCTGCCGAGCAGTACTTC. This chain links TRBV27 with TRBJ2-7, with a weak D call TRBD2 (5 bases). The V end lost 5 bases, the J end lost 6 bases, and 17 bases lay between the germline ends. The CDR3 has 14 amino acids. Germline CDR1 MNHEY, CDR2 SMNVEV (reference sequence).

This clonotype was recorded a few times. The chain uses TRBV29-1 and TRBJ1-4, with D perhaps TRBD1 (5 bases). Germline V gene sequence: CDR1 SQVTM, CDR2 ANQGSEA. V was shortened by 7 bases and J by 7 bases, with 19 bases between the two germline ends. The CDR3 extends over 14 amino acids. CDR3 sequence reads: CSAGSRDVREKLFF. The CDR3 region has the DNA TGCAGCGCCGGAAGCAGGGACGTCCGTGAAAAACTGTTTTTT. Full variable domain (missing parts from reference TRBV29-1 and TRBJ1-4): SAVISQKPSRDICQRGTSLTIQCQVDSQVTMMFWYRQQPGQSLTLIATANQGSEATYESGFVIDKFPISRPNLTFSTLTVSNMSPEDSSIYLCSAGSRDVREKLFFGSGTQLSVL.

CDR3 region: CASSSTSETQYF. The CDR3 nucleotides are TGTGCCAGCAGCTCGACTAGTGAGACCCAGTACTTC. The rearrangement uses TRBV7-9 and TRBJ2-5; weak D call: TRBD2 (6 bases). Germline V gene lookup returns CDR1 SEHNR and CDR2 FQNEAQ (reference sequence). V lost 4 bases and J lost 5, with 8 bases in between. CDR3 length: 12 amino acids.

This clonotype was recorded a few times. V usage is TRBV9 and J usage is TRBJ2-7, with 8 bases lining up with TRBD2. The germline V gene has CDR1 SGDLS and CDR2 YYNGEE. CDR3 length: 14 residues. V lost 3 bases and J lost 4; bases outside the gene matches: 6. The CDR3: CASSEGLGIYEQYF. Written as DNA, the CDR3 is TGTGCCAGCAGCGAGGGACTAGGGATTTACGAGCAGTACTTC.

The CDR3 here is CASSIDPGRPQAFF. The CDR3 region has the DNA TGTGCCAGTAGTATAGACCCGGGACGGCCCCAAGCTTTCTTT. V gene TRBV19 combines with J gene TRBJ1-1; perhaps TRBD1 as D (5 bases). V lost 0 bases, J lost 9 bases, and 14 bases lay in between. This CDR3 comprises 14 residues. Per germline, CDR1 LNHDA and CDR2 SQIVND (reference sequence). Combining the CDR3 with reference TRBV19 and TRBJ1-1 gives the whole variable domain DGGITQSPKYLFRKEGQNVTLSCEQNLNHDAMYWYRQDPGQGLRLIYYSQIVNDFQKGDIAEGYSVSREKKESFPLTVTSAQKNPTAFYLCASSIDPGRPQAFFGQGTRLTVV.

This clonotype came up many times. V and J are TRBV5-6 and TRBJ2-1, with 7 positions matching TRBD2. Germline lookup yields CDR1 SGHDT and CDR2 YYEEEE. The CDR3 has 15 residues. The V gene end was trimmed by 3 bases and the J gene end by 4 bases; junction bases not matched to a gene: 7. CDR3 bases: TGTGCCAGCAGCTGGTATAGCGGGTTTTACAATGAGCAGTTCTTC. This sequence encodes CASSWYSGFYNEQFF.

The table lists this clonotype with many counts. The V gene is TRBV29-1, the J gene TRBJ2-5, with 7 bases aligning to TRBD1. CDR1 SQVTM and CDR2 ANQGSEA come from the germline V gene. The CDR3 is 12 residues long. V lost 3 bases to trimming and J lost 4 bases; unmatched junction nucleotides: 2. CDR3 DNA: TGCAGCGTTGAGGCAGGGGGAGAGACCCAGTACTTC. Encoded protein: CSVEAGGETQYF.

This clonotype has just a few counts. This CDR3 is CANARSGREGNEQFF. Written as DNA, the CDR3 is TGTGCCAACGCCCGGTCAGGGCGGGAGGGGAATGAGCAGTTCTTC. The rearrangement links TRBV12-3 or TRBV12-4 to TRBJ2-1; TRBD2 matches at 9 bases. J was trimmed by 7 bases and V by 10 bases; bases with no gene match: 14. CDR3 length: 15 residues.

This clonotype was found many times. The V gene is TRBV6-5, the J gene TRBJ2-7; D is ambiguous. Germline V gene lookup returns CDR1 MNHEY and CDR2 SVGAGI. Trimming removed 3 bases from V and 3 bases from J, with 12 bases in between. The CDR3 sequence is 14 residues long. Written as DNA, the CDR3 is TGTGCCAGCAGTTATATCGACCACGGCTACGAGCAGTACTTC. It translates to CASSYIDHGYEQYF.

This clonotype was counted between two and nine times. V usage is TRBV20-1 and J usage is TRBJ2-3; the D call may be TRBD1 or TRBD2 (6 bases each). Germline V gives CDR1 DFQATT, CDR2 SNEGSKA (reference sequence). This CDR3 has 18 residues. The V end was cut by 7 bases, the J end by 0 bases, with 26 bases between. The CDR3 nucleotides are TGCAGTGTTAGGAGGGGGTGGGGCCTCGGGACTAGCACAGATACGCAGTATTTT. Encoded protein: CSVRRGWGLGTSTDTQYF.

The rearrangement uses TRBV7-2 and TRBJ2-5; D is perhaps TRBD1 or TRBD2 (5 bases each). The V gene lost 6 bases and the J gene lost 2 bases, with 13 bases spanning the gap. Per germline, CDR1 SGHTA and CDR2 FQGNSA. The CDR3 is made up of 14 amino acids. The CDR3 is CASSPGRHQETQYF. CDR3 DNA: TGTGCCAGCAGTCCGGGACGGCATCAAGAGACCCAGTACTTC. Supplemented by reference TRBV7-2 and TRBJ2-5, the full variable domain reads GAGVSQSPSNKVTEKGKDVELRCDPISGHTALYWYRQSLGQGLEFLIYFQGNSAPDKSGLPSDRFSAERTGGSVSTLTIQRTQQEDSAVYLCASSPGRHQETQYFGPGTRLLVL.

This clonotype was seen many times. The chain employs TRBV7-8 and TRBJ2-1; 9 bases match TRBD2. The CDR3 sequence is 14 residues long. Germline values: CDR1 SGHVS, CDR2 FQNEAQ. V was clipped by 8 bases and J by 5 bases; unmatched bases: 7. CDR3 nucleotides: TGTGCCAGCCGTCCCGGGACTAGCCACAATGAGCAGTTCTTC. It specifies CASRPGTSHNEQFF.

This clonotype was observed a handful of times. The chain carries TRBV14 and TRBJ2-4, with D uncertain. CDR3 length equals 14 residues. V lost 1 base and J 9 bases, leaving 13 bases between the germline ends. Germline V gives CDR1 SGHDN, CDR2 FVKESK. The CDR3 DNA is TGTGCCAGCAGCCAAGGATCTTGGGGAAGCATTCAGTACTTC. Amino acids: CASSQGSWGSIQYF.

This clonotype was observed at least ten times. J is TRBJ2-5 and V is TRBV20-1; 11 bases line up with TRBD2. There are 17 residues in the CDR3. CDR1 and CDR2 from the germline V gene are DFQATT and SNEGSKA (reference sequence). The junction had 8 bases not matched to a gene; V was cut back by 0 bases and J by 2 bases. The CDR3 bases are TGCAGTGCTAGAGACCTTACTAGCGGGAGTCCGCAAGAGACCCAGTACTTC. Amino acids: CSARDLTSGSPQETQYF.

This clonotype was detected only a few times. V usage is TRBV12-3 or TRBV12-4 and J usage is TRBJ2-1, with a weak D call TRBD2 (6 bases). The CDR3 spans 15 residues. Trimming cost V 6 bases and J 5 bases, with 17 bases left between them. CDR3: CASRGRESLNNEQFF. The CDR3 coding sequence is TGTGCCAGCAGGGGTCGGGAGTCGTTAAACAATGAGCAGTTCTTC.

The V gene is TRBV19, the J gene TRBJ2-2, with D maybe TRBD1 (6 bases). Per germline, CDR1 LNHDA and CDR2 SQIVND (reference sequence). Trimming pared 5 bases from V and 2 bases from J, leaving 9 bases between. The CDR3 is 14 residues long. DNA of the CDR3: TGTGCCAGTAGTTGGGACATCAACACCGGGGAGCTGTTTTTT. It encodes CASSWDINTGELFF.